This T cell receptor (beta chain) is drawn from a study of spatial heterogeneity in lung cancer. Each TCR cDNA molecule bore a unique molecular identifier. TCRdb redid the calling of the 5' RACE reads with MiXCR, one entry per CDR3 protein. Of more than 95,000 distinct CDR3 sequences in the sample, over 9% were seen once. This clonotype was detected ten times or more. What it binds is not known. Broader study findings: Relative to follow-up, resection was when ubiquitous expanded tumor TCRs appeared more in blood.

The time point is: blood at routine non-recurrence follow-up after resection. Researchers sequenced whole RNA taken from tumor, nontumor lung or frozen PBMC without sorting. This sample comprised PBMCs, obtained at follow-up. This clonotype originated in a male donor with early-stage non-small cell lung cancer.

The CDR3 DNA follows: TGCAGCGTCCCGGGACAGGGGGCCCCAGATACGCAGTATTTT. It encodes CSVPGQGAPDTQYF. The genes are TRBV29-1 and TRBJ2-3, with 12 bases lining up with TRBD1. Trimming at V came to 6 bases and at J to 4 bases, leaving 5 bases not matched to a gene. Per germline, CDR1 SQVTM and CDR2 ANQGSEA. CDR3 size: 14 residues.